This is a list of T cell receptor beta chains from one sample in a study of cytomegalovirus exposure and HLA in healthy donors. Sequencing was performed with immunoSEQ multiplex PCR; in TCRdb, only in-frame clones are kept and a portion is missing. The sample shows about 43,000 clones, about 90% of them seen only once. Sequenced: PBMCs. Source of these receptors: a man aged 18-30 years in good health and CMV-seronegative. Both conserved end residues are part of each CDR3.

V gene	CDR3 protein
TRBV5-4	CASSPGLGDQETQYF
TRBV13	CASSLEGQGARTEAFF
TRBV11-3	CASSRTGNTGELFF
TRBV18	CASSPTGESYGYTF
TRBV25-1	CASSVPGGVRDIQYF
TRBV29-1	CSVEGLQFTDTQYF
TRBV7-2	CASSWRQGTDSPLHF
TRBV29-1	CSVPNDRGNEKLFF
TRBV7-9	CASSPWTGAPSTNEKLFF
TRBV6-5	CASSYGQGGSPLHF
TRBV2	CASKGDRLNIQYF
TRBV7-9	CASSLGPGLNQPQHF
TRBV27	CASSLTPGRAGGGNEQFF
TRBV4-3	CASSQERSSYNSPLHF
TRBV27	CASSFQGLASGELFF
TRBV10-3	CAINSRESSNYGYTF
TRBV7-2	CASSPSGGAVDTQYF
TRBV28	CASSRTGEGYTF
TRBV14	CASSTTAGGTIYF
TRBV19	CASSILGTAHLEAFF
TRBV6-1	CASREDSHNSSPQHF
TRBV5-1	CASSLVSRAHEQYF
TRBV10-1	CATRGQGQKSYEQYF
TRBV5-4	CASSWDTGNSPLHF
TRBV7-7	CASSLSRSSYNEQFF
TRBV28	CASSGARRGALGNTIYF
TRBV5-8	CASSLFEVPGATNEKLFF
TRBV5-4	CASSTGATNEKLFF
TRBV6-6	CASSYSAPGYEQYF
TRBV5-4	CASSLVAEGYNEQFF
TRBV6-5	CASRDNRGFGEQYF
TRBV11-2	CASSPGTSGRASYEQFF